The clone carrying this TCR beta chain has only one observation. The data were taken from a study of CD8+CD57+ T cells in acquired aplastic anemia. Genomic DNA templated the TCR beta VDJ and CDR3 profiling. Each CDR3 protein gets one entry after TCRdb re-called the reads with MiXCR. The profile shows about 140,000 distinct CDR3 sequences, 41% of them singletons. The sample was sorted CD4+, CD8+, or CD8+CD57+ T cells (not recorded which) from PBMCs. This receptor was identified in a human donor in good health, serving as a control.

Here the CDR3 reads CAISASGPQVEQFF. CDR3 nucleotide sequence: TGTGCCATCAGTGCGTCGGGACCCCAAGTTGAGCAGTTCTTC. The chain has TRBV10-3 and TRBJ2-1, with D perhaps matching TRBD1 or TRBD2 (5 bases each). The germline V gene has CDR1 ENHRY and CDR2 SYGVKD. This CDR3 has 14 residues. V dropped 4 bases and J dropped 9 bases, with 16 bases sitting between them.